These T cell receptor beta chains were read from a single sample in a study of beta chain features in type 1 diabetes. Here immunoSEQ multiplex PCR was the method, and the copy in TCRdb shows in-frame clones only, minus some. The repertoire includes nearly 250,000 clones, about 70% of them detected once, and roughly 0.048% sits in the top ten. The sequencing sample was made of naive CD4+ T cells from blood. The receptors were sampled from a man aged 25 to 40 in good health. CDR3s include the opening cysteine and the closing phenylalanine or tryptophan. Each record gives: V gene, D gene, J gene, CDR3 protein. D genes are given only for firm matches.

TRBV30	TRBD1	TRBJ1-2	CAWTPGQAGGYTF
TRBV30	NA	TRBJ2-1	CAWSAPLREQFF
TRBV4-3	TRBD2	TRBJ2-5	CASSQGAGGGETQYF
TRBV28	TRBD2	TRBJ2-7	CASTPLAGEGNEQYF
TRBV30	NA	TRBJ1-1	CAWSTLGGFEAFF
TRBV7-2	NA	TRBJ2-3	CASSLVLTGGTDTQYF
TRBV5-6	TRBD2	TRBJ2-1	CASSLAGGPFEQFF
TRBV7-9	NA	TRBJ2-6	CASSLKGPTPGANVLTF
TRBV30	NA	TRBJ1-5	CAWSVSGAQPQHF
TRBV29-1	NA	TRBJ1-1	CSVLNTEAFF
TRBV7-9	NA	TRBJ2-1	CASSLAAVEQFF
TRBV9	NA	TRBJ2-1	CASSVQSGSYNEQFF
TRBV30	TRBD2	TRBJ2-3	CAWSPGLAGIGDTQYF
TRBV27	NA	TRBJ2-7	CASRPDFRSSYEQYF
TRBV28	TRBD2	TRBJ2-6	CASSVTSGRAGANVLTF
TRBV7-9	TRBD2	TRBJ2-3	CASSSRGLAGVSTDTQYF
TRBV5-1	NA	TRBJ1-1	CASSLSGDTEAFF
TRBV6-1	NA	TRBJ2-1	CASSEYRLTSYNEQFF
TRBV29-1	TRBD1	TRBJ1-5	CSVVGQGGQPQHF
TRBV28	NA	TRBJ2-1	CASSPEVGEQFF
TRBV15	TRBD1	TRBJ2-5	CATSRDNRGLETQYF
TRBV28	TRBD1	TRBJ2-4	CASSGQGVSIQYF
TRBV30	NA	TRBJ2-7	CAWSVRGSGEQYF
TRBV14	TRBD2	TRBJ2-7	CASSLGLAGAEQYF
TRBV29-1	TRBD1	TRBJ1-1	CSGRTGGTEAFF
TRBV10-3	NA	TRBJ2-1	CAITVAASYNEQFF
TRBV25-1	NA	TRBJ2-3	CASGWGPDTQYF
TRBV29-1	NA	TRBJ1-1	CSAGGRNTEAFF
TRBV7-2	TRBD1	TRBJ2-1	CASSFPTGGPGQKFF
TRBV4-1	NA	TRBJ2-3	CASSQQRSTDTQYF
TRBV2	NA	TRBJ2-1	CASSERVNEQFF
TRBV25-1	TRBD2	TRBJ2-3	CASSLGLVRTDTQYF
TRBV4-3	NA	TRBJ2-6	CASSQDRGSGANVLTF
TRBV4-3	TRBD1	TRBJ1-5	CDCRTGSNQPQHF
TRBV2	NA	TRBJ2-1	CASSEASFNEQFF
TRBV6-6	NA	TRBJ1-4	CASSRGSNEKLFF
TRBV4-1	NA	TRBJ2-5	CASSFAVQETQYF
TRBV29-1	NA	TRBJ2-3	CSSLGGITDTQYF
TRBV9	NA	TRBJ2-3	CASSPLSQGDTQYF
TRBV30	NA	TRBJ2-4	CAWSGKNIQYF
TRBV30	TRBD1	TRBJ2-1	CAWSTGTGRFGEQFF
TRBV29-1	NA	TRBJ2-1	CSAEGYNEQFF
TRBV30	NA	TRBJ1-1	CAWSVSRNTEAFF
TRBV6-4	TRBD2	TRBJ2-7	CASIRTSGIYEQYF
TRBV29-1	NA	TRBJ1-1	CTVNTEAFF
TRBV30	TRBD1	TRBJ1-1	CAWSWTGTEAFF
TRBV30	NA	TRBJ2-5	CAWRLDSSGTQYF
TRBV25-1	TRBD1	TRBJ2-3	CASSAYTGDDTQYF
TRBV18	NA	TRBJ2-2	CASSPIISLTGELFF
TRBV7-2	NA	TRBJ2-3	CASSSQTGDTQYF
TRBV7-9	NA	TRBJ1-2	CASSLGLPANYGYTF
TRBV30	NA	TRBJ2-1	CASTSGGANEQFF
TRBV30	NA	TRBJ2-6	CAWSRGTPGANVLTF
TRBV30	NA	TRBJ2-3	CAWSVLGFVDTQYF
TRBV2	NA	TRBJ2-3	CASITRTVDTQYF
TRBV27	NA	TRBJ2-5	CASEPAGRRQETQYF
TRBV10-3	TRBD1	TRBJ2-2	CAISDPGQMNTGELFF